The rows below give T cell receptor beta chains drawn from one sample of a study of technical replicates of blood from a handful of donors. The data were produced by immunoSEQ multiplex PCR, yet TCRdb's version contains in-frame clones alone and is incomplete. The data contain 58,000 or so clones, approximately 86% of them singletons. The specimen sequenced was PBMCs. These receptors were collected from a human donor in good health. Some clones in this sample may be carry-over from other donors' samples. Each CDR3 is given with its conserved first and last residue. D genes are given only for firm matches. Expanded clones are given a class, and other clones once, few, many or no size at all.

clone_size: -
d_call: -
v_call: TRBV7-3
j_call: TRBJ2-3
cdr3_aa: CASSPGGRGTDTQYF
cdr3_nt: TGTGCCAGCAGCCCGGGGGGCCGGGGCACAGATACGCAGTATTTT

clone_size: -
d_call: TRBD1
v_call: TRBV10-3
j_call: TRBJ1-2
cdr3_aa: CAISAPGQGFYGYTF
cdr3_nt: TGTGCCATCAGTGCCCCGGGACAGGGGTTCTATGGCTACACCTTC

clone_size: -
d_call: TRBD2
v_call: TRBV30
j_call: TRBJ2-3
cdr3_aa: CAWGTSGGKDTQYF
cdr3_nt: TGTGCCTGGGGGACTAGCGGAGGAAAAGATACGCAGTATTTT

clone_size: -
d_call: TRBD2
v_call: TRBV7-2
j_call: TRBJ2-1
cdr3_aa: CASSLVGGGANEQFF
cdr3_nt: TGTGCCAGCAGCTTAGTTGGCGGGGGGGCCAATGAGCAGTTCTTC

clone_size: -
d_call: TRBD2
v_call: TRBV5-1
j_call: TRBJ2-1
cdr3_aa: CASSLLAGGSYNEQFF
cdr3_nt: TGCGCCAGCAGCCTCCTAGCGGGAGGCTCCTACAATGAGCAGTTCTTC

clone_size: -
d_call: TRBD2
v_call: TRBV4-2
j_call: TRBJ2-1
cdr3_aa: CASSQVAGPYNEQFF
cdr3_nt: TGTGCCAGCAGCCAAGTAGCGGGGCCCTACAATGAGCAGTTCTTC

clone_size: -
d_call: -
v_call: TRBV4-2
j_call: TRBJ1-3
cdr3_aa: CASSQGDPGISGNTIYF
cdr3_nt: TGTGCCAGCAGCCAAGGGGATCCGGGGATCTCTGGAAACACCATATATTTT

clone_size: once
d_call: -
v_call: TRBV7-3
j_call: TRBJ2-5
cdr3_aa: CASSLMPQGNQETQYF
cdr3_nt: TGTGCCAGCAGCTTAATGCCCCAGGGCAACCAAGAGACCCAGTACTTC

clone_size: -
d_call: -
v_call: TRBV29-1
j_call: TRBJ2-2
cdr3_aa: CSVWQGQAGELFF
cdr3_nt: TGCAGCGTTTGGCAGGGGCAGGCCGGGGAGCTGTTTTTT

clone_size: -
d_call: TRBD1
v_call: TRBV10-3
j_call: TRBJ2-7
cdr3_aa: CAISESGTGLYEQYF
cdr3_nt: TGTGCCATCAGTGAGTCGGGGACAGGGTTATACGAGCAGTACTTC

clone_size: -
d_call: -
v_call: TRBV11-2
j_call: TRBJ2-5
cdr3_aa: CASRPGGGEGPETQYF
cdr3_nt: TGTGCCAGCAGGCCGGGCGGGGGCGAAGGTCCAGAGACCCAGTACTTC

clone_size: -
d_call: -
v_call: TRBV4-1
j_call: TRBJ1-2
cdr3_aa: CASSQDTGRYGYTF
cdr3_nt: TGCGCCAGCAGCCAAGATACGGGGAGATATGGCTACACCTTC

clone_size: -
d_call: TRBD1
v_call: TRBV7-2
j_call: TRBJ1-6
cdr3_aa: CASSYTTGGYSYNSPLHF
cdr3_nt: TGTGCCAGCAGCTACACGACAGGGGGCTACTCCTATAATTCACCCCTCCACTTT

clone_size: -
d_call: TRBD1
v_call: TRBV2
j_call: TRBJ1-6
cdr3_aa: CAGSGQGADSPLHF
cdr3_nt: TGTGCCGGCAGTGGGCAGGGGGCTGATTCACCCCTCCACTTT

clone_size: -
d_call: -
v_call: TRBV6-1
j_call: TRBJ2-7
cdr3_aa: CASSEAGGTYEQYF
cdr3_nt: TGTGCCAGCAGTGAAGCAGGCGGAACCTACGAGCAGTACTTC

clone_size: -
d_call: -
v_call: TRBV18
j_call: TRBJ1-1
cdr3_aa: CASSLHKDSGEAFF
cdr3_nt: TGTGCCAGCTCACTTCATAAAGACTCCGGTGAAGCTTTCTTT

clone_size: -
d_call: TRBD1
v_call: TRBV19
j_call: TRBJ1-5
cdr3_aa: CASSIRTGERQPQHF
cdr3_nt: TGTGCCAGTAGTATCAGGACAGGGGAGCGTCAGCCCCAGCATTTT

clone_size: -
d_call: -
v_call: TRBV6-1
j_call: TRBJ1-5
cdr3_aa: CASSDVGGWNQPQHF
cdr3_nt: TGTGCCAGCAGTGATGTCGGGGGGTGGAATCAGCCCCAGCATTTT

clone_size: -
d_call: TRBD2
v_call: TRBV5-1
j_call: TRBJ2-5
cdr3_aa: CASSSWLAGGLTAETQYF
cdr3_nt: TGCGCCAGCAGCTCCTGGCTGGCGGGGGGTTTGACTGCAGAGACCCAGTACTTC

clone_size: -
d_call: -
v_call: TRBV19
j_call: TRBJ2-7
cdr3_aa: CASSIAGRVYEQYF
cdr3_nt: TGTGCCAGTAGTATAGCGGGCAGGGTCTACGAGCAGTACTTC

clone_size: -
d_call: TRBD1
v_call: TRBV7-9
j_call: TRBJ1-6
cdr3_aa: CASSLADRGPLHF
cdr3_nt: TGTGCCAGCAGCTTAGCAGACAGGGGACCCCTCCACTTT

clone_size: -
d_call: -
v_call: TRBV11-2
j_call: TRBJ2-7
cdr3_aa: CASSPRGGSYEQYF
cdr3_nt: TGTGCCAGCAGCCCCAGGGGTGGCTCCTACGAGCAGTACTTC

clone_size: -
d_call: TRBD1
v_call: TRBV5-1
j_call: TRBJ2-4
cdr3_aa: CASSHGDRDENIQYF
cdr3_nt: TGCGCCAGCAGCCACGGGGACAGGGATGAAAACATTCAGTACTTC

clone_size: -
d_call: TRBD2
v_call: TRBV7-9
j_call: TRBJ2-1
cdr3_aa: CASRPPWTSGLMNEQFF
cdr3_nt: TGTGCCAGCAGACCCCCCTGGACTAGCGGCTTGATGAATGAGCAGTTCTTC

clone_size: -
d_call: TRBD2
v_call: TRBV4-2
j_call: TRBJ2-7
cdr3_aa: CASSQEREAYEQYF
cdr3_nt: TGTGCCAGCAGCCAGGAGCGGGAGGCCTACGAGCAGTACTTC

clone_size: -
d_call: -
v_call: TRBV10-3
j_call: TRBJ1-2
cdr3_aa: CAISYNQGYNYGYTF
cdr3_nt: TGTGCCATCAGCTATAATCAGGGCTATAACTATGGCTACACCTTC

clone_size: once
d_call: TRBD1
v_call: TRBV11-2
j_call: TRBJ2-7
cdr3_aa: CASSSLTGQQLQYF
cdr3_nt: TGTGCCAGCAGCTCACTCACGGGACAGCAGCTTCAGTACTTC

clone_size: -
d_call: -
v_call: TRBV9
j_call: TRBJ1-2
cdr3_aa: CASSVDDSVYGYTF
cdr3_nt: TGTGCCAGCAGCGTAGATGACAGCGTCTATGGCTACACCTTC

clone_size: -
d_call: -
v_call: TRBV7-6
j_call: TRBJ2-5
cdr3_aa: CASSPWAGETQYF
cdr3_nt: TGTGCCAGCAGCCCCTGGGCTGGAGAGACCCAGTACTTC

clone_size: -
d_call: -
v_call: TRBV7-9
j_call: TRBJ2-7
cdr3_aa: CASSLGRGYEQYF
cdr3_nt: TGTGCCAGCAGCTTAGGTAGGGGCTACGAGCAGTACTTC

clone_size: few
d_call: -
v_call: TRBV11-2
j_call: TRBJ2-5
cdr3_aa: CASSLWRQETQYF
cdr3_nt: TGTGCCAGCAGCTTATGGCGGCAAGAGACCCAGTACTTC

clone_size: -
d_call: TRBD1
v_call: TRBV4-3
j_call: TRBJ2-7
cdr3_aa: CASSQDWPPGQGQTYEQYF
cdr3_nt: TGCGCCAGCAGCCAAGATTGGCCCCCTGGACAGGGGCAAACCTACGAGCAGTACTTC

clone_size: -
d_call: -
v_call: TRBV14
j_call: TRBJ2-7
cdr3_aa: CASSDATVAYEQYF
cdr3_nt: TGTGCCAGCAGCGATGCGACAGTAGCCTACGAGCAGTACTTC

clone_size: -
d_call: -
v_call: TRBV25-1
j_call: TRBJ2-1
cdr3_aa: CASSALSSEQFF
cdr3_nt: TGTGCCAGCAGTGCCCTGAGTAGTGAGCAGTTCTTC

clone_size: -
d_call: -
v_call: TRBV5-4
j_call: TRBJ2-5
cdr3_aa: CASSSGDRKETQYF
cdr3_nt: TGTGCCAGCAGCTCGGGGGACCGCAAAGAGACCCAGTACTTC

clone_size: few
d_call: -
v_call: TRBV7-8
j_call: TRBJ1-5
cdr3_aa: CASSLGRQEYNQPQHF
cdr3_nt: TGTGCCAGCAGCTTAGGGAGACAGGAGTACAATCAGCCCCAGCATTTT

clone_size: -
d_call: TRBD1
v_call: TRBV10-3
j_call: TRBJ1-5
cdr3_aa: CAIADLQGAGQPQHF
cdr3_nt: TGTGCCATCGCAGACCTACAGGGGGCAGGCCAGCCCCAGCATTTT

clone_size: -
d_call: -
v_call: TRBV30
j_call: TRBJ1-4
cdr3_aa: CAWSYINEKLFF
cdr3_nt: TGTGCCTGGAGTTACATTAATGAAAAACTGTTTTTT

clone_size: -
d_call: TRBD2
v_call: TRBV5-6
j_call: TRBJ2-5
cdr3_aa: CASSFGLAGDQETQYF
cdr3_nt: TGTGCCAGCAGCTTTGGTCTAGCGGGGGACCAAGAGACCCAGTACTTC

clone_size: -
d_call: -
v_call: TRBV29-1
j_call: TRBJ2-7
cdr3_aa: CSVGEGSYEQYF
cdr3_nt: TGCAGCGTTGGCGAGGGCAGCTACGAGCAGTACTTC

clone_size: -
d_call: TRBD2
v_call: TRBV7-2
j_call: TRBJ2-1
cdr3_aa: CASSLAKSLRGKRERYNEQFF
cdr3_nt: TGTGCCAGCAGCTTAGCTAAATCGCTCCGAGGGAAGCGGGAGAGGTACAATGAGCAGTTCTTC

clone_size: -
d_call: -
v_call: TRBV10-3
j_call: TRBJ2-2
cdr3_aa: CATSGTRPTGELFF
cdr3_nt: TGTGCCACATCCGGGACTCGACCCACCGGGGAGCTGTTTTTT

clone_size: -
d_call: TRBD2
v_call: TRBV29-1
j_call: TRBJ2-1
cdr3_aa: CSVRDYSYNEQFF
cdr3_nt: TGCAGCGTGCGGGACTACTCCTACAATGAGCAGTTCTTC

clone_size: -
d_call: TRBD2
v_call: TRBV6-5
j_call: TRBJ2-1
cdr3_aa: CASSYLRTSFEQFF
cdr3_nt: TGTGCCAGCAGTTACTTAAGGACTAGCTTTGAGCAGTTCTTC

clone_size: -
d_call: -
v_call: TRBV27
j_call: TRBJ2-3
cdr3_aa: CASSLNPDSRFDTQYF
cdr3_nt: TGTGCCAGCAGTTTAAACCCGGACAGCCGTTTCGATACGCAGTATTTT